In its sample, the clone carrying this T cell receptor (beta chain) was seen once. Sequenced by immunoSEQ multiplex PCR; TCRdb stores in-frame clones only, minus some. The data hold 170,000 or so clones, with more than 75% observed a single time. The data derive from a study of blood T cell repertoires in COVID-19. This CDR3 comprises 15 residues. Trimming stripped 6 bases from V and 0 bases from J, with 13 bases between. Germline values: CDR1 KGHSH, CDR2 LQKENI. The V call is TRBV18, the J call TRBJ2-3; D is perhaps TRBD1 (6 bases). Specimen: peripheral blood. This clonotype was sampled from a woman between 18 and 30 years old who had recovered from COVID-19. CDR3 amino acids: CASSHRDTSTDTQYF. The CDR3 DNA is TGTGCCAGCTCCCACCGGGACACTAGCACAGATACGCAGTATTTT.